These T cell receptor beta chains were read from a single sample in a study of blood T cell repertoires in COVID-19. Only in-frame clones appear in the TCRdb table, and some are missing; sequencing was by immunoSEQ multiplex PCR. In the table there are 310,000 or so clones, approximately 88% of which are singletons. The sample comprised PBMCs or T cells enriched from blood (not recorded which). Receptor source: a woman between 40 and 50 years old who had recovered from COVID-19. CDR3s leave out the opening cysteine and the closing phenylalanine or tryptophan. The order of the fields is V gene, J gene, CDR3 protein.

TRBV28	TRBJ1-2	ASSLWAGYT
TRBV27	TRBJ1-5	ASSSLQGASNQPQH
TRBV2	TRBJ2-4	ASCLAGVDNIQY
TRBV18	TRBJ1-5	ASSPQQGDQPQH
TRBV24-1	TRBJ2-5	ATSDSSPAVETQY
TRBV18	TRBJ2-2	ASSPMTGKNTGELF
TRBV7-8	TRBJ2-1	ASSLTRVRGVINEQF
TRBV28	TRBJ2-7	ASTPGTTYEQY
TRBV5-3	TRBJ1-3	ARSSGDKRSGNTIY
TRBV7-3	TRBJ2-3	ASSLAGTSGGRADTQY
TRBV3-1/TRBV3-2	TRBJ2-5	ASSQAGRGETQY
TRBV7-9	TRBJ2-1	ASSGGLAGVTSTYNEQF
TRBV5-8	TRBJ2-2	ASSLGGGPGELF
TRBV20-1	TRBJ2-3	SASVLADNTDTQY
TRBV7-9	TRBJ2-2	ATQNTGELF
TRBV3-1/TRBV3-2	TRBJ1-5	ASSRQGKYQPQH
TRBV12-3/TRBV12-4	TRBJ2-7	ASRVAGGYEQY
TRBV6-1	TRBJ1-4	ASSEVYRTNEKLF
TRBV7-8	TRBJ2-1	ASSSGSQVYEQF
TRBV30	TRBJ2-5	AWSFPTQYQETQY
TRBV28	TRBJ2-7	ASSWTAYEQY
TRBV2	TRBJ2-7	ASRPTSGRPNLY
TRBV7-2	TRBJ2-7	ASRFTGTSGTEQY
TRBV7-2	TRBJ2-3	ASSFMGLATDTQY
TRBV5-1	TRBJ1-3	ASSLPDSSGNTIY
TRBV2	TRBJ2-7	ASQGLTYEQY
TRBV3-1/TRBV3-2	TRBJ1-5	ASSQDGTGSNQPQH
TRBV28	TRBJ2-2	ASSFLPAGSNTGELF
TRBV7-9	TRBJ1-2	ASSLASGQGSNGYT
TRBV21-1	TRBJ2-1	ASSKGGDTGHFEQF
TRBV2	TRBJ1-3	ASCKDRVSGNTIY
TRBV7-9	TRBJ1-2	ASSLREEPRSNYGYT
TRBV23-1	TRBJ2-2	ASSHKGAGELF
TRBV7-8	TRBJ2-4	ASSLEQRDIQY
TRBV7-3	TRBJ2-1	ASSFRASGGAREQF
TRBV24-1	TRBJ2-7	ATSDFGGGGNLNEQY
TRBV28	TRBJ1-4	ASSLWQGATNEKLF
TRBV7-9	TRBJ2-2	ASSARTVGTGELF
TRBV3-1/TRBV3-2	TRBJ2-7	ASSQGLAGAYEQY
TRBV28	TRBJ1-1	ASRGGENTEAF
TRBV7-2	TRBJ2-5	ASSSTLLLQETQY
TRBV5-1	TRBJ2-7	ASSLGSISSYEQY
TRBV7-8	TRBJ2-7	ASSFQQSYEQY
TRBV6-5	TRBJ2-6	ASSYSLAGANVLT
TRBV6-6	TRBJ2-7	ASSPPTGYEQY
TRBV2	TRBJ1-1	ASTRGLNTEAF
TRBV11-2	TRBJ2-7	ASSLNWASEQY
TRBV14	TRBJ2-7	ASSQKPPGLAYEQY
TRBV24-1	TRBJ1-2	ATSDPDKNYGYT
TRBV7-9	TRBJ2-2	ATRLAANTGELF
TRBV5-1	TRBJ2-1	ASSFTDWGRNEQF
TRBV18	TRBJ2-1	ASSPRTVSSYNEQF
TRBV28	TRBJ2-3	ASSPYGSTVRFL
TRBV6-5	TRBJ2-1	ASTTGLAGRYEQF
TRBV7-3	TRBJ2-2	ASSLSSGNTGELF
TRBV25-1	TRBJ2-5	ASSRLAGVRAETQY